This T cell receptor beta chain derives from a study of beta chain features in type 1 diabetes. Whole-study results and caveats: Type 1 diabetes patients showed a moderate but significant shortening of TCRB CDR3s in all four CD4+ subsets. Fewer insertions but more deletions were seen at VDJ junctions in type 1 diabetes patients. Cells expressing TCR highly could be over-represented by cDNA sequencing. In patients and controls equally, PCR might favor templates that are shorter.

This CDR3 spans 14 amino acids. Germline V gives CDR1 SQVTM, CDR2 ANQGSEA. Trimming shortened V by 1 base and J by 2 bases, and 9 bases separated the two germline ends. In its sample, this clone was seen a few times. Its target is unknown. Since all of the isolated RNA was reverse transcribed, expressed TCRB transcripts were what got sequenced. Clones were read by immunoSEQ multiplex PCR, and TCRdb kept only the in-frame ones, dropping some. This table has 600,000 or so clones, 11% to 15% appearing once. This chain links TRBV29-1 with TRBJ1-5; perhaps TRBD1 as D (5 bases). This TCR was sampled from a man aged 18 to 35 with type 1 diabetes. Material: naive CD4+ T cells from blood. CDR3 DNA: TGCAGCGTTGAAGGGGGCAACGGCAATCAGCCCCAGCATTTT. This sequence encodes CSVEGGNGNQPQHF.